Listed here are 11 T cell receptor beta chains from one sample, sequenced in a study of blood T cells in healthy people across ages. For the second PCR, which ran for about 6 to 12 cycles, a sample-barcoded 5' primer and a J-beta primer mix were used. TCRdb re-called the 5' RACE reads through MiXCR, storing one row per CDR3 protein. The profile shows approximately 350,000 distinct CDR3 sequences, 50% to 60% of them singletons. Sequencing input: blood. These TCRs come from a man in his fifties or sixties in good health.

This clonotype was counted only a few times. A much larger clone lies a single base off, so this may be a read error. The chain carries TRBV10-3 and TRBJ1-2; tentatively, D is TRBD1 (5 bases). V shed 6 bases and J shed 4 bases, with 15 bases lying between them. The CDR3 loop spans 14 amino acids. Germline CDR1 is ENHRY and CDR2 is SYGVKD. Here the CDR3 DNA reads TGTGCCATCAGGGAGCCCGGGGGGGTCTATGGCTACACCTTC. The encoded protein is CAIREPGGVYGYTF.

The table lists this clonotype with a few counts. V gene TRBV10-3 combines with J gene TRBJ2-3, with D unresolved. The CDR3 is 13 amino acids. The germline gives CDR1 ENHRY, CDR2 SYGVKD. Trimming shortened V by 4 bases and J by 4 bases, and 9 bases separated the two germline ends. The DNA for the CDR3 is TGTGCCATCAGTGTCACCAGTGCAGATACGCAGTATTTT. This codes for CAISVTSADTQYF.

CDR3 loop: CSARETYRGEQYF. CDR3 bases: TGCAGTGCTAGAGAAACCTACCGAGGGGAGCAGTACTTC. The chain uses TRBV20-1 and TRBJ2-5; D tentatively fits TRBD1 or TRBD2 (5 bases each). V dropped 0 bases and J dropped 11 bases, with 16 bases sitting between them. The CDR3 spans 13 residues. CDR1 and CDR2 (germline): DFQATT, SNEGSKA (reference sequence).

Of note for this clonotype: A read error may account for a junction end that differs from germline. V usage is TRBV29-1 and J usage is TRBJ2-1, with 13 positions matching TRBD2. The CDR3 has 18 residues. CDR1 and CDR2 from the germline V gene are SQVTM and ANQGSEA. CDR3 amino acids: CSVGAGTSGASSYSEQFF. CDR3 nucleotide sequence: TGCAGCGTTGGGGCCGGGACTAGCGGGGCTAGCTCCTACAGTGAGCAGTTCTTC.

The chain joins TRBV5-1 to TRBJ2-3; possibly TRBD1 or TRBD2 for D (5 bases each). This CDR3 has 15 residues. Germline CDR1 SGHRS, CDR2 YFSETQ. V was pared by 2 bases and J by 5 bases, with 15 bases between. The CDR3 region is CASSLGLLQGDTQYF. In DNA, the CDR3 is TGCGCCAGCAGCTTAGGACTCCTCCAGGGAGATACGCAGTATTTT.

This clonotype was observed a handful of times. The gene calls are TRBV9 and TRBJ2-5, with no clear D. Per germline, CDR1 SGDLS and CDR2 YYNGEE. The CDR3 loop spans 14 amino acids. Trimming shortened V by 0 bases and J by 4 bases, and 10 bases separated the two germline ends. In DNA form, the CDR3 reads TGTGCCAGCAGCGTAGTGCCTTCGCGAGAGACCCAGTACTTC. Its protein product is CASSVVPSRETQYF.

This chain uses TRBV5-6 with TRBJ2-5; 11 positions agree with TRBD2. The tail of the sequence fits TRBJ2-7 better, so the J call may be wrong. The CDR3 is 17 residues long. CDR1 is SGHDT, CDR2 YYEEEE, per germline. The CDR3 bases are TGTGCCAGCAGCTTGAGGGCTAGCGGGAGGACCCCTTACGAGCAGTACTTC. It specifies CASSLRASGRTPYEQYF.

At least ten counts were recorded for this clonotype. The V gene is TRBV11-2, the J gene TRBJ2-1; D uncertain. The CDR3 contains 11 residues. Germline assignment: CDR1 SGHAT and CDR2 FQNNGV. V shed 5 bases and J shed 12 bases, with 11 bases lying between them. CDR3: CASSPTLVQFF. CDR3 in DNA: TGTGCCAGCAGCCCTACTCTTGTGCAGTTCTTC. Using reference TRBV11-2 and TRBJ2-1 for the parts outside the CDR3, the full variable domain is EAGVAQSPRYKIIEKRQSVAFWCNPISGHATLYWYQQILGQGPKLLIQFQNNGVVDDSQLPKDRFSAERLKGVDSTLKIQPAKLEDSAVYLCASSPTLVQFFGPGTRLTVL.

V is TRBV12-3 or TRBV12-4 and J is TRBJ2-1; D is unresolved. The CDR3 is made up of 12 amino acids. V dropped 3 bases and J dropped 5 bases, with 5 bases sitting between them. CDR3 coding DNA: TGTGCCAGCAGTTTTCTGAACAATGAGCAGTTCTTC. Translation: CASSFLNNEQFF.

A few counts support this clonotype. This chain uses TRBV2 with TRBJ2-7; 10 bases agree with TRBD1. Trimming removed 2 bases from V and 7 bases from J; junction bases left unmatched: 17. Per the germline V gene, CDR1 is SNHLY and CDR2 is FYNNEI. This CDR3 contains 18 residues. The CDR3 sequence: CASSEIYVGRQGAREQYF. CDR3 DNA sequence: TGTGCCAGCAGTGAAATTTACGTCGGCAGACAGGGGGCGAGGGAGCAGTACTTC.

This clonotype was found once. This chain connects TRBV5-6 to TRBJ2-4, with TRBD1 matching over 7 bases. Germline lookup yields CDR1 SGHDT and CDR2 YYEEEE. The J segment lost 12 bases and the V segment lost 1 base, leaving 13 bases of the junction unmatched. The CDR3 is 15 residues long. The chain's CDR3 is CASSLTKQGKDTQYF. The CDR3 nucleotides are TGTGCCAGCAGCTTGACAAAACAGGGGAAGGACACTCAGTACTTC. Looking up the rest from reference TRBV5-6 and TRBJ2-4 gives the full variable domain: DAGVTQSPTHLIKTRGQQVTLRCSPKSGHDTVSWYQQALGQGPQFIFQYYEEEERQRGNFPDRFSGHQFPNYSSELNVNALLLGDSALYLCASSLTKQGKDTQYFGAGTRLSVL.